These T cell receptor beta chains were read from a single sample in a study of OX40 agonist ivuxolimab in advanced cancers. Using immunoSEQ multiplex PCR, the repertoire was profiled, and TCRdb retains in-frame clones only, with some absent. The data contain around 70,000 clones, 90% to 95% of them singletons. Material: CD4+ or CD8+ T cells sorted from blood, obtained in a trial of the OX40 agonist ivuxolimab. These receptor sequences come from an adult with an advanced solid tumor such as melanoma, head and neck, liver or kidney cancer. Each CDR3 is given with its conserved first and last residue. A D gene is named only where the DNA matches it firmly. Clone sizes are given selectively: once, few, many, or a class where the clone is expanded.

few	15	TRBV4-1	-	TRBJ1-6	TGCGCCAGCAGCCAAGGCGACCTCTTCAATTCACCCCTCCACTTT	CASSQGDLFNSPLHF
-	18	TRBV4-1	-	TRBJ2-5	TGCGCCAGCAGCCAAGGGTTATCCCGGGGGGCGGGCGAAGAGACCCAGTACTTC	CASSQGLSRGAGEETQYF
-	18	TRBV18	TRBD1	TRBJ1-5	TGTGCCAGCTCATTCGGGACAGGGGGAATGGATAGCAATCAGCCCCAGCATTTT	CASSFGTGGMDSNQPQHF
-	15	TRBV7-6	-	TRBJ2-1	TGTGCCAGCAGCCCACCCACAGGACCCTACAATGAGCAGTTCTTC	CASSPPTGPYNEQFF
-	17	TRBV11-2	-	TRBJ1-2	TGTGCCAGCAGCTTAGGGCCAGGGACTACTTTCAACTATGGCTACACCTTC	CASSLGPGTTFNYGYTF
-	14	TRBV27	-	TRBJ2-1	TGTGCCAGCAGCATCGGACAGTGGGGCAATGAGCAGTTCTTC	CASSIGQWGNEQFF
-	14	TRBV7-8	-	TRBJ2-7	TGTGCCAGCAGCTTAGCCCAAAGGGGGTACGAGCAGTACTTC	CASSLAQRGYEQYF
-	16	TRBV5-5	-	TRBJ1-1	TGTGCCAGCAGCTTGGAGCAGGGCTTAACCCCGATTGAAGCTTTCTTT	CASSLEQGLTPIEAFF
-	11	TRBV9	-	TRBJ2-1	TGTGCCAGCAGCAGACTCAATGAGCAGTTCTTC	CASSRLNEQFF
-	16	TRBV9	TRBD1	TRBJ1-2	TGTGCCAGCAGCATCCCAAGGACAGGGGGCGCGTCGGGCTACACCTTC	CASSIPRTGGASGYTF
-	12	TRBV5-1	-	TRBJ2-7	TGCGCCAGCATGGCAGGGGTGGGCGAGCAGTACTTC	CASMAGVGEQYF
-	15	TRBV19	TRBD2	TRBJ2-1	TGTGCCAGTAAGGTCGAGCGGGGGATGGAGAATGAGCAGTTCTTC	CASKVERGMENEQFF
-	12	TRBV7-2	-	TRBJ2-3	TGTGCCAGCAGCGGAAGCACAGATACGCAGTATTTT	CASSGSTDTQYF
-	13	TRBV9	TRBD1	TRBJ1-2	TGTGCCAGCAGCGGGACAGGGGGTTTCGGCTACACCTTC	CASSGTGGFGYTF
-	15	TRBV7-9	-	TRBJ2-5	TGTGCCAGCAGCCTTCCGCGGTCTCTTCGGGAGACCCAGTACTTC	CASSLPRSLRETQYF
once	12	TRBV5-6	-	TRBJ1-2	TGTGCCAGCAGCCCAACAGGGTATGGCTACACCTTC	CASSPTGYGYTF
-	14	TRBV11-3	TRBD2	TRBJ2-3	TGTGCCAGCAGCTTTGCGGGGGGGCCGGATACGCAGTATTTT	CASSFAGGPDTQYF
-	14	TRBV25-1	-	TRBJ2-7	TGTGCCAGCAGTGATCACGTCCCCTCCTACGAGCAGTACTTC	CASSDHVPSYEQYF
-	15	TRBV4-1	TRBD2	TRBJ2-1	TGCGCCAGCAGCCTAGGCGGGGGGGTGTTCAATGAGCAGTTCTTC	CASSLGGGVFNEQFF
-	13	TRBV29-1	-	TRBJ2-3	TGCAGCGTTGAAAGTCGACTCCCAGATACGCAGTATTTT	CSVESRLPDTQYF
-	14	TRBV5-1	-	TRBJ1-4	TGCGCCAGCAGCTTGTACGGAGTTAATGAAAAACTGTTTTTT	CASSLYGVNEKLFF
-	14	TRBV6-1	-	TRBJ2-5	TGTGCCAGCAGTGTTTTGGGCAAGAAAGAGACCCAGTACTTC	CASSVLGKKETQYF
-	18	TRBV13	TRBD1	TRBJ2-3	TGTGCCAGCAGCTTATTACAGGAAGGGACAGGGGGGACAGATACGCAGTATTTT	CASSLLQEGTGGTDTQYF
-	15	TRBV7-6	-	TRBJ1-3	TGTGCCAGCAGCTCGCGGGACCCTGCTGGAAACACCATATATTTT	CASSSRDPAGNTIYF
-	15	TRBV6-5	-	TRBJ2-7	TGTGCCAGCAGTTACTCGATCGGCGGAACCTACGAGCAGTACTTC	CASSYSIGGTYEQYF
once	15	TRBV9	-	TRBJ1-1	TGTGCCAGCAGTCTAGCGGGGGGCATGAACACTGAAGCTTTCTTT	CASSLAGGMNTEAFF
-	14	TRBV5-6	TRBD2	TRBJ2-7	TGTGCCAGCAGTGTTGGACTCGGGGGGTACGAGCAGTACTTC	CASSVGLGGYEQYF
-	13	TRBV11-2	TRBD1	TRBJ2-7	TGTGCCAGCAGCCTGGGGACAGCTTACGAGCAGTACTTC	CASSLGTAYEQYF
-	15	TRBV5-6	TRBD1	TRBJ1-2	TGTGCCAGCAGCCCTCCGGGACAGGGACTTTTCGGCTACACCTTC	CASSPPGQGLFGYTF
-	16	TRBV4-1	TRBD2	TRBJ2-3	TGCGCCAGCAGCCCAACTAGCGGGGGACCGACAGATACGCAGTATTTT	CASSPTSGGPTDTQYF
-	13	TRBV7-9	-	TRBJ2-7	TGTGCCAGCAGCTTATACAACTCCTACGAGCAGTACTTC	CASSLYNSYEQYF